The 19 T cell receptor beta chains in this list originate from one sample, sequenced in a study of shared clonotypes between healthy human individuals. TCRdb keeps only in-frame clones here, not all; method: immunoSEQ multiplex PCR. The table lists about 2.4 million clones, over 85% of them singletons. Sequencing used naive CD4+ T cells sorted from blood. Stated subset: CD45RA+ positively selected. These receptors all come from a man aged 18 to 29 in good health.

V gene TRBV19 combines with J gene TRBJ2-7, with unresolved D. This CDR3 is 14 amino acids long. Germline loops: CDR1 LNHDA, CDR2 SQIVND (reference sequence). V was shortened by 4 bases and J by 0 bases, with 10 bases between the two germline ends. CDR3 residues: CASSTPSTSYEQYF. The CDR3 DNA follows: TGTGCCAGTAGTACCCCTTCGACCTCCTACGAGCAGTACTTC.

The chain links TRBV7-9 to TRBJ1-2, with D unresolved. Germline values: CDR1 SEHNR, CDR2 FQNEAQ (reference sequence). V lost 5 bases and J lost 9, with 16 bases in between. This CDR3 is built from 13 residues. The CDR3: CASSQLGSLSYTF. DNA of the CDR3: TGTGCCAGCAGCCAACTAGGCAGTTTAAGCTACACCTTC.

The chain links TRBV11-2 to TRBJ1-3; D is possibly TRBD1 (5 bases). The CDR3 contains 16 residues. The V gene's germline CDR1 is SGHAT and CDR2 FQNNGV. Trimming pared 5 bases from V and 0 bases from J, leaving 14 bases between. The CDR3 sequence: CASSRGEGNSGNTIYF. CDR3 bases: TGTGCCAGCAGCCGAGGGGAGGGTAACTCTGGAAACACCATATATTTT.

The DNA of the CDR3 is TGTGCCTGGAGTGTGGCAGGGGGCGCGGGGAACTATGGCTACACCTTC. Translating gives CAWSVAGGAGNYGYTF. V and J are TRBV30 and TRBJ1-2; 8 nucleotides align to TRBD1. Germline CDR1 GTSNPN, CDR2 SVGIG (reference sequence). The CDR3 totals 16 residues. After removal of 0 bases from V and 2 bases from J, the junction contained 8 bases not matched to a gene.

V is TRBV2 and J is TRBJ1-4; TRBD1 matches at 10 bases. V lost 6 bases, J lost 11 bases, and 9 bases stayed unmatched. This CDR3 contains 14 residues. Germline V gene sequence: CDR1 SNHLY, CDR2 FYNNEI. The CDR3 DNA reads TGTGCCAGCAGCCTAGACAGGGGGCTATGGAAACTGTTTTTT. Amino acid sequence: CASSLDRGLWKLFF.

V is TRBV18 and J is TRBJ2-5, with 8 bases that match TRBD2. Germline V gene lookup returns CDR1 KGHSH and CDR2 LQKENI. The CDR3 covers 15 residues. The ends lost 5 bases at V and 2 bases at J; junction bases unmatched: 7. The CDR3 loop is CASSTGGLGQETQYF. Written as DNA, the CDR3 is TGTGCCAGCTCAACGGGGGGACTAGGGCAAGAGACCCAGTACTTC.

This chain connects TRBV9 to TRBJ2-5, with 10 bases lining up with TRBD1. Germline V gives CDR1 SGDLS, CDR2 YYNGEE. The CDR3 has 17 amino acids. J was trimmed by 0 bases and V by 4 bases; bases with no gene match: 9. CDR3 DNA: TGTGCCAGCAGCAAGACCCCGGGACAGGGGTACCAAGAGACCCAGTACTTC. It is translated as CASSKTPGQGYQETQYF.

This chain uses TRBV6-1 with TRBJ1-6; D is perhaps TRBD1 (6 bases). The V end was cut by 7 bases, the J end by 0 bases, with 10 bases between. CDR3 length: 15 amino acids. The germline CDR1 and CDR2 sequences are MNHNS and SASEGT. DNA for the CDR3: TGTGCCAGCAATAGGGGGAGCTCCTATAATTCACCCCTCCACTTT. Amino acids: CASNRGSSYNSPLHF.

The rearrangement links TRBV4-1 to TRBJ2-1, with a weak D call TRBD2 (6 bases). Germline V gene lookup returns CDR1 MGHRA and CDR2 YSYEKL. Trimming pared 4 bases from V and 4 bases from J, leaving 17 bases between. The CDR3 is 16 residues long. The CDR3 DNA sequence: TGCGCCAGCAGCCGCCTAGGAGGGGCGATTTACAATGAGCAGTTCTTC. This codes for CASSRLGGAIYNEQFF.

The rearrangement joins TRBV5-1 to TRBJ2-7; D perhaps matches TRBD1 (6 bases). V lost 4 bases to trimming and J lost 2 bases, with 10 bases between them. Germline assignment: CDR1 SGHRS and CDR2 YFSETQ. The CDR3 contains 13 residues. CDR3 sequence (DNA): TGCGCCAGCAGCCAAGGACAGCCCTACGAGCAGTACTTC. Amino acid sequence: CASSQGQPYEQYF. The whole variable domain, filled in from reference TRBV5-1 and TRBJ2-7, reads KAGVTQTPRYLIKTRGQQVTLSCSPISGHRSVSWYQQTPGQGLQFLFEYFSETQRNKGNFPGRFSGRQFSNSRSEMNVSTLELGDSALYLCASSQGQPYEQYFGPGTRLTVT.

The chain carries TRBV10-3 and TRBJ1-5; unclear D gene. Trimming cost V 2 bases and J 5 bases, with 13 bases left between them. CDR1 and CDR2 from the germline V gene are ENHRY and SYGVKD. The CDR3 has 15 residues. The CDR3 loop reads CAISEEGWRDQPQHF. For the CDR3, the DNA is TGTGCCATCAGTGAGGAGGGCTGGAGGGATCAGCCCCAGCATTTT.

The rearrangement links TRBV18 to TRBJ1-5; 7 positions agree with TRBD1. V lost 2 bases, J lost 6 bases, and 4 bases stayed unmatched. The CDR3 consists of 14 residues. Looked up from germline, CDR1 is KGHSH and CDR2 is LQKENI. CDR3 loop: CASSPDRVSQPQHF. The CDR3 DNA reads TGTGCCAGCTCACCAGACAGGGTCAGTCAGCCCCAGCATTTT.

The gene calls are TRBV18 and TRBJ2-5; 7 nucleotides line up with TRBD2. The CDR3 contains 17 residues. V trimming: 0 bases; J trimming: 2 bases; junction bases outside the gene matches: 9. CDR1 is KGHSH and CDR2 is LQKENI in the germline V gene. The CDR3 DNA reads TGTGCCAGCTCACCACCGTCAAGTCTAGCGGCTCAAGAGACCCAGTACTTC. Translated, it gives CASSPPSSLAAQETQYF.

V gene TRBV6-6 combines with J gene TRBJ1-3; 8 bases line up with TRBD1. The ends lost 7 bases at V and 4 bases at J; junction bases unmatched: 9. The CDR3 consists of 15 residues. Germline CDR1 MNHNY, CDR2 SVGAGI (reference sequence). This chain's CDR3 is CASTSAGGSGNTIYF. Written as DNA, the CDR3 is TGTGCCAGCACGTCGGCAGGGGGCTCCGGAAACACCATATATTTT.

J is TRBJ1-2 and V is TRBV5-1; D ambiguous. The CDR3 spans 14 residues. Per germline, CDR1 SGHRS and CDR2 YFSETQ. The V gene lost 5 bases and the J gene lost 0 bases, with 11 bases spanning the gap. The CDR3 DNA reads TGCGCCAGCAGAGCGGCCAGCCCTAACTATGGCTACACCTTC. Protein sequence: CASRAASPNYGYTF.

This clone appeared a single time. The CDR3 region is CASSESGRQETQYF. The CDR3 nucleotides read TGTGCCAGCAGTGAATCAGGGAGGCAAGAGACCCAGTACTTC. The J gene is TRBJ2-5, the V gene TRBV25-1, with TRBD2 as a possible D gene (6 bases). This CDR3 is built from 14 residues. Looked up from germline, CDR1 is MGHDK and CDR2 is SYGVNS. Trimming took 1 base from V and 2 from J, leaving 8 bases between them.

This clone is a singleton in its sample. The gene calls are TRBV5-4 and TRBJ2-7; 11 bases are a match to TRBD2. In germline, CDR1 is SGHNT, CDR2 YYREEE (reference sequence). V dropped 4 bases and J dropped 0; count of bases not matched to a gene: 3. This CDR3 region has 15 residues. The CDR3 sequence: CASSPTSGTSYEQYF. The CDR3 DNA reads TGTGCCAGCAGCCCGACTAGCGGGACCTCCTACGAGCAGTACTTC.

This clone has only a few counts. The gene calls are TRBV29-1 and TRBJ2-5; no clear D. The germline gives CDR1 SQVTM, CDR2 ANQGSEA. This CDR3 has 12 residues. The V end was cut by 4 bases, the J end by 4 bases, with 10 bases between. The CDR3 spells CSVVQLGETQYF. CDR3 nucleotide sequence: TGCAGCGTTGTGCAGCTCGGAGAGACCCAGTACTTC.

In the case of this clone: Distinct nucleotide sequences in the sample also encode this CDR3. The rearrangement links TRBV2 to TRBJ1-3; 9 bases fit TRBD1. The CDR3 is 14 residues long. V shed 6 bases and J 4 bases; nucleotides not matched to a gene: 4. Germline V gives CDR1 SNHLY, CDR2 FYNNEI. CDR3 sequence reads: CASSEQGAGNTIYF. CDR3 sequence (DNA): TGTGCCAGCAGCGAACAGGGGGCAGGAAACACCATATATTTT.